The 27 T cell receptor beta chains below were found in one sample sequenced in a study of T cells in tuberculosis. The assay was immunoSEQ multiplex PCR, and TCRdb's table has in-frame clones only and misses some. Here the sample spans tens of thousands of clones, around 94% being singletons. The sequencing input was PBMCs. The source is a donor between 10 and 35 years old with latent tuberculosis or without tuberculosis infection.

Of note for this clone: A read error may account for a junction end that differs from germline. The CDR3 nucleotides are TGTGCTAGCAGCTTACAGGGGGCATCCTACAATGAGCAGTTCTTC. Amino acids: CASSLQGASYNEQFF. The rearrangement uses TRBV7-7 and TRBJ2-1; TRBD1 agrees at 9 bases. The CDR3 is 15 residues long. CDR1 is SSHAT, CDR2 FNYEAQ, per germline (reference sequence).

This CDR3 reads CASTTVGTSYGYTF. CDR3 nucleotide sequence: TGTGCCAGCACCACCGTAGGGACATCCTATGGCTACACCTTC. This chain connects TRBV11-2 to TRBJ1-2; perhaps TRBD1 as D (6 bases). V was shortened by 7 bases and J by 4 bases, with 16 bases between the two germline ends. Germline V lookup: CDR1 SGHAT, CDR2 FQNNGV. CDR3 length: 14 amino acids. The full variable domain, with the rest looked up from reference TRBV11-2 and TRBJ1-2, is EAGVAQSPRYKIIEKRQSVAFWCNPISGHATLYWYQQILGQGPKLLIQFQNNGVVDDSQLPKDRFSAERLKGVDSTLKIQPAKLEDSAVYLCASTTVGTSYGYTFGSGTRLTVV.

The chain couples TRBV4-1 to TRBJ1-2; TRBD1 aligns across 7 bases. With V trimmed by 1 base and J by 8 bases, 19 bases remained unmatched. The germline V gene has CDR1 MGHRA and CDR2 YSYEKL. The CDR3 covers 18 residues. The CDR3 reads CASSQGGSQQGPRGGYTF. CDR3 bases: TGCGCCAGCAGCCAAGGGGGGAGTCAACAGGGGCCAAGGGGAGGCTACACCTTC.

By its share, this clone is medium-sized. The chain uses TRBV28 and TRBJ2-7; possibly TRBD1 for D (6 bases). The CDR3 sequence is 15 residues long. V was shortened by 5 bases and J by 5 bases, with 19 bases between the two germline ends. CDR1 is MDHEN and CDR2 is SYDVKM in the germline V gene. The CDR3 coding sequence is TGTGCCAGCAGTCCAAGGACAGCCTTGAGGGACGAGCAGTACTTC. Translation gives CASSPRTALRDEQYF.

This clone was found once. The chain couples TRBV5-4 to TRBJ2-1; 8 nucleotides align to TRBD1. There are 15 residues in the CDR3. In germline, CDR1 is SGHNT, CDR2 YYREEE (reference sequence). J was trimmed by 7 bases and V by 4 bases; bases with no gene match: 10. The CDR3 sequence: CASSPRDRGANEQFF. CDR3 nucleotide sequence: TGTGCCAGCAGCCCCCGCGACAGGGGTGCGAATGAGCAGTTCTTC. The full variable domain, with the rest looked up from reference TRBV5-4 and TRBJ2-1, is ETGVTQSPTHLIKTRGQQVTLRCSSQSGHNTVSWYQQALGQGPQFIFQYYREEENGRGNFPPRFSGLQFPNYSSELNVNALELDDSALYLCASSPRDRGANEQFFGPGTRLTVL.

V usage is TRBV19 and J usage is TRBJ2-6; TRBD1 agrees at 7 bases. V lost 5 bases to trimming and J lost 3 bases; unmatched junction nucleotides: 10. The CDR3 is 17 amino acids. Germline V gives CDR1 LNHDA, CDR2 SQIVND (reference sequence). The DNA of the CDR3 is TGTGCCAGTAGTTCGCAGACAGGGCTTAATGGGGCCAACGTCCTGACTTTC. Translating it yields CASSSQTGLNGANVLTF.

The chain employs TRBV6-5 and TRBJ2-2, with 8 bases lining up with TRBD1. The CDR3 extends over 14 amino acids. Germline trimming cut 6 bases from V and 6 bases from J; bases unmatched to any gene: 6. Germline lookup yields CDR1 MNHEY and CDR2 SVGAGI. CDR3: CASSRGQGPGELFF. For the CDR3, the DNA is TGTGCCAGCAGCCGAGGACAGGGCCCCGGGGAGCTGTTTTTT.

V and J are TRBV28 and TRBJ2-7; D call uncertain. Germline V gives CDR1 MDHEN, CDR2 SYDVKM. The CDR3 covers 13 residues. V was shortened by 1 base and J by 0 bases, with 4 bases between the two germline ends. Here the CDR3 reads CASSLFSSYEQYF. DNA of the CDR3: TGTGCCAGCAGTTTATTCAGCTCCTACGAGCAGTACTTC.

The V gene is TRBV2, the J gene TRBJ2-5; 11 bases match TRBD2. CDR1 is SNHLY, CDR2 FYNNEI, per germline. V shed 4 bases and J 4 bases; nucleotides not matched to a gene: 2. The CDR3 consists of 14 residues. The DNA of the CDR3 is TGTGCCAGCAGTGGTCTAGCGGGAGGAGAGACCCAGTACTTC. Translation: CASSGLAGGETQYF.

J is TRBJ1-1 and V is TRBV13; D gene unclear. Trimming cost V 5 bases and J 3 bases, with 7 bases left between them. The CDR3 runs to 12 residues. In germline, CDR1 is PRHDT, CDR2 FYEKMQ (reference sequence). DNA of the CDR3: TGTGCCAGCAGCCTAAGCGACACTGAAGCTTTCTTT. It is translated as CASSLSDTEAFF.

J is TRBJ1-5 and V is TRBV5-1, with 7 positions matching TRBD1. V was clipped by 4 bases and J by 3 bases; unmatched bases: 7. This CDR3 spans 15 amino acids. The germline CDR1 and CDR2 sequences are SGHRS and YFSETQ. The DNA for the CDR3 is TGCGCCAGCAGCACCCACAGGGGATACAATCAGCCCCAGCATTTT. Residues: CASSTHRGYNQPQHF.

The CDR3 DNA reads as TGTGCCAGCAGCGCGGGACAGGGGAGGCGAAGACCCCAGCATTTT. Amino acid sequence: CASSAGQGRRRPQHF. The V and J genes are TRBV6-1 and TRBJ1-5, with TRBD1 matching over 10 bases. J lost 10 bases, V lost 6 bases, and 12 bases had no gene match. Germline assignment: CDR1 MNHNS and CDR2 SASEGT. The CDR3 covers 15 residues.

V gene TRBV28 combines with J gene TRBJ1-2, with D tentatively TRBD1 (5 bases). CDR1 MDHEN and CDR2 SYDVKM come from the germline V gene. Trimming pared 4 bases from V and 8 bases from J, leaving 14 bases between. CDR3 length: 13 amino acids. Here the CDR3 reads CASSSGTPRGYTF. The CDR3 DNA sequence: TGTGCCAGCAGTTCCGGGACTCCTCGGGGCTACACCTTC.

The chain joins TRBV2 to TRBJ1-5, with D uncertain. This CDR3 region has 13 residues. V lost 4 bases, J lost 4 bases, and 8 bases lay in between. CDR1 and CDR2 (germline): SNHLY, FYNNEI. The CDR3 loop is CASSVEENQPQHF. For the CDR3, the DNA is TGTGCCAGCAGTGTCGAGGAAAATCAGCCCCAGCATTTT. The variable domain in full, with the rest retrieved from reference TRBV2 and TRBJ1-5, is EPEVTQTPSHQVTQMGQEVILRCVPISNHLYFYWYRQILGQKVEFLVSFYNNEISEKSEIFDDQFSVERPDGSNFTLKIRSTKLEDSAMYFCASSVEENQPQHFGDGTRLSIL.

This chain connects TRBV4-1 to TRBJ2-3, with D perhaps matching TRBD2 (6 bases). From germline, CDR1 is MGHRA and CDR2 YSYEKL. Trimming removed 3 bases at V and 3 bases at J, with 25 bases between. This CDR3 comprises 19 residues. CDR3 region: CASSHRLEGRRGRTDTQYF. The CDR3 nucleotides read TGCGCCAGCAGCCACAGACTTGAGGGTCGGCGGGGTAGGACAGATACGCAGTATTTT.

The rearrangement links TRBV5-1 to TRBJ2-1, with D maybe TRBD2 (6 bases). Germline V CDR1 and CDR2: SGHRS, YFSETQ. This CDR3 region has 13 residues. V was shortened by 1 base and J by 6 bases, with 8 bases between the two germline ends. CDR3 sequence reads: CASSLRGSNEQFF. For the CDR3, the DNA is TGCGCCAGCAGCTTGCGGGGGAGCAATGAGCAGTTCTTC. Drawing the rest from reference TRBV5-1 and TRBJ2-1, the complete variable domain is KAGVTQTPRYLIKTRGQQVTLSCSPISGHRSVSWYQQTPGQGLQFLFEYFSETQRNKGNFPGRFSGRQFSNSRSEMNVSTLELGDSALYLCASSLRGSNEQFFGPGTRLTVL.

The chain uses TRBV6-4 and TRBJ2-1, with D maybe TRBD2 (6 bases). CDR3 length: 15 amino acids. V was clipped by 6 bases and J by 1 base, with 13 bases between them. CDR1 MRHNA and CDR2 SNTAGT come from the germline V gene. Written as DNA, the CDR3 is TGTGCCAGCAGAACCGGGAGTGTGTCCTACAATGAGCAGTTCTTC. Its protein product is CASRTGSVSYNEQFF.

This clone came up a few times. The chain recombines TRBV7-9 with TRBJ2-7, with 12 bases identical to TRBD2. V was clipped by 3 bases and J by 7 bases; unmatched bases: 7. This CDR3 is 15 amino acids long. Germline values: CDR1 SEHNR, CDR2 FQNEAQ (reference sequence). The CDR3 is CASSFLAGGLWEQYF. Written as DNA, the CDR3 is TGTGCCAGCAGCTTCCTAGCGGGAGGGCTGTGGGAGCAGTACTTC.

This chain joins TRBV5-1 and TRBJ1-5, with D possibly TRBD1 on 6 matching bases. This CDR3 spans 15 amino acids. Per germline, CDR1 SGHRS and CDR2 YFSETQ. Trimming removed 1 base from V and 5 bases from J, with 13 bases in between. CDR3: CASSLFGGSHQPQHF. The CDR3 DNA is TGCGCCAGCAGCTTGTTTGGGGGCTCGCATCAGCCCCAGCATTTT. Supplemented by reference TRBV5-1 and TRBJ1-5, the full variable domain reads KAGVTQTPRYLIKTRGQQVTLSCSPISGHRSVSWYQQTPGQGLQFLFEYFSETQRNKGNFPGRFSGRQFSNSRSEMNVSTLELGDSALYLCASSLFGGSHQPQHFGDGTRLSIL.

The chain joins TRBV18 to TRBJ1-2; the match to TRBD1 covers 9 bases. CDR1 KGHSH and CDR2 LQKENI come from the germline V gene. The CDR3 spans 14 residues. J gave up 8 bases and V 3 bases, and 7 bases lay outside the gene matches. The CDR3 spells CASSPQQGAKGYTF. The DNA for the CDR3 is TGTGCCAGCTCACCTCAACAGGGGGCGAAAGGCTACACCTTC.

This chain uses TRBV30 with TRBJ1-2, with 8 nucleotides matching TRBD1. The CDR3 totals 17 residues. The V segment lost 2 bases and the J segment 1 base; nucleotides outside the gene matches: 12. Germline lookup yields CDR1 GTSNPN and CDR2 SVGIG (reference sequence). CDR3 bases: TGTGCCTGGAGTAAAATCGGACAGGGTTACTTTAACTATGGCTACACCTTC. This gives the protein CAWSKIGQGYFNYGYTF.

Only one count was recorded for this clone. The CDR3 region has the DNA TGCAGCGTTGCGGTAGCGGCGGTCTACAATGAGCAGTTCTTC. It encodes CSVAVAAVYNEQFF. The chain employs TRBV29-1 and TRBJ2-1; D is perhaps TRBD2 (6 bases). With 4 bases removed from V and 3 bases from J, the gap between germline ends came to 13 bases. Germline V gene sequence: CDR1 SQVTM, CDR2 ANQGSEA. The CDR3 consists of 14 residues.

The chain carries TRBV28 and TRBJ1-3, with TRBD1 identical over 7 bases. V trimming: 5 bases; J trimming: 0 bases; junction bases outside the gene matches: 7. The CDR3 covers 16 residues. Germline V gene sequence: CDR1 MDHEN, CDR2 SYDVKM. CDR3 nucleotide sequence: TGTGCCAGCAGTAGAGGGGACAGCCTCTCTGGAAACACCATATATTTT. Translating gives CASSRGDSLSGNTIYF.

The CDR3 reads CASSSGTGGYDQPQHF. The CDR3 nucleotides are TGCGCCAGCAGCTCTGGGACAGGGGGGTATGATCAGCCCCAGCATTTT. V gene TRBV5-1 combines with J gene TRBJ1-5, with 11 bases that match TRBD1. The germline gives CDR1 SGHRS, CDR2 YFSETQ. V shed 3 bases, J shed 5 bases, and the junction held 7 bases outside the gene matches. CDR3 size: 16 residues.

This clone is a singleton in its sample. The chain couples TRBV9 to TRBJ1-5, with 7 bases matching TRBD1. The CDR3 is 15 amino acids. The J segment lost 2 bases and the V segment lost 4 bases, leaving 6 bases of the junction unmatched. CDR1 and CDR2 (germline): SGDLS, YYNGEE. CDR3: CASSPTGNRNQPQHF. The CDR3 DNA sequence: TGTGCCAGCAGCCCGACAGGGAATCGCAATCAGCCCCAGCATTTT.

The chain recombines TRBV2 with TRBJ1-1; D not certain. The V gene lost 2 bases and the J gene lost 5 bases, with 12 bases spanning the gap. Germline V gene lookup returns CDR1 SNHLY and CDR2 FYNNEI. The CDR3 length is 14 residues. The CDR3 sequence is CASSETSHTTEAFF. CDR3 nucleotide sequence: TGTGCCAGCAGTGAAACATCTCACACGACTGAAGCTTTCTTT.

The V call is TRBV25-1, the J call TRBJ2-2; TRBD1 is a possible D gene (6 bases). The CDR3 extends over 16 amino acids. Germline lookup yields CDR1 MGHDK and CDR2 SYGVNS. Trimming took 3 bases from V and 7 from J, leaving 18 bases between them. CDR3 region: CASSDFDGTGRGELFF. The CDR3 DNA reads as TGTGCCAGCAGTGATTTCGATGGAACAGGGCGCGGGGAGCTGTTTTTT.